The 27 T cell receptor beta chains below come from one sample, sequenced in a study of a mutant IDH1 vaccine in newly diagnosed glioma (dated by TCRdb to the early 2020s). The protocol used for the library was the immunoSEQ multiplex PCR assay. Held by TCRdb, this immuneACCESS table contains in-frame sequences only and omits some clones. Under half of the omission traces to an unresolved V gene where checked; the cause of the rest is unknown. In all, the sample holds some 29,000 clones, and roughly 80% of those were seen once. The top ten clonotypes cover over 15% of the sample. These receptors are not linked to any known antigen. The time point label, read with the paper, signifies: week 23, last vaccination. Each vaccine dose, consisting of 300 ug of a 20-mer mutant IDH1 peptide in Montanide, was administered subcutaneously with topical imiquimod. The sequencing here drew on PBMCs, taken from a glioma patient whose treatment included an IDH1 peptide vaccine. These receptors were obtained from a woman between 25 and 40 years old with glioma.

The rearrangement uses TRBV6-1 and TRBJ2-7, with TRBD2 identical over 9 bases. Germline V gene sequence: CDR1 MNHNS, CDR2 SASEGT. V shed 5 bases, J shed 4 bases, and the junction held 3 bases outside the gene matches. CDR3 size: 13 residues. CDR3 in amino acids: CASSRRGGYEQYF. The CDR3 DNA reads TGTGCCAGCAGTAGGCGGGGGGGATACGAGCAGTACTTC.

This clone came up a few times. The sample contains more than one DNA sequence encoding this CDR3. The chain is built from TRBV9 and TRBJ2-1; TRBD2 agrees at 8 bases. V shed 0 bases and J 6 bases; nucleotides not matched to a gene: 5. The CDR3 loop spans 15 amino acids. CDR1 is SGDLS and CDR2 is YYNGEE in the germline V gene. In DNA form, the CDR3 reads TGTGCCAGCAGCGTAGCCAGCGGGGGAGGCAATGAGCAGTTCTTC. Translated: CASSVASGGGNEQFF.

The chain employs TRBV25-1 and TRBJ2-3; weak D call: TRBD2 (6 bases). Looked up from germline, CDR1 is MGHDK and CDR2 is SYGVNS. Trimming left V 1 base short and J 2 bases short, with 13 bases between. This CDR3 comprises 16 residues. The chain's CDR3 is CASSESRGGPTDTQYF. In DNA, the CDR3 is TGTGCCAGCAGTGAATCGAGGGGAGGTCCCACAGATACGCAGTATTTT.

This chain joins TRBV5-6 and TRBJ2-7; maybe TRBD1 (6 bases). V shed 4 bases and J shed 1 base, with 15 bases lying between them. Looked up from germline, CDR1 is SGHDT and CDR2 is YYEEEE. The CDR3 sequence is 15 residues long. As DNA, the CDR3 is TGTGCCAGCAGCATCAACAGGGTACGGTCCTACGAGCAGTACTTC. Translated: CASSINRVRSYEQYF.

In its sample, this clone was seen once. The gene calls are TRBV6-6 and TRBJ2-3, with 8 nucleotides matching TRBD2. Germline CDR1 and CDR2: MNHNY and SVGAGI (reference sequence). There are 16 residues in the CDR3. The V segment lost 4 bases and the J segment 8 bases; nucleotides outside the gene matches: 14. This CDR3 reads CASSLATGTSTATQYF. The CDR3 region has the DNA TGTGCCAGCAGTTTGGCAACCGGGACTAGTACCGCTACGCAGTATTTT.

V usage is TRBV4-1 and J usage is TRBJ2-2; the D gene is possibly TRBD2 (5 bases). Deletions cut 0 bases from V and 4 bases from J, with 9 bases between. Germline V gene data show CDR1 as MGHRA and CDR2 as YSYEKL. The CDR3 covers 15 residues. This chain's CDR3 is CASSQDRGPTGELFF. The CDR3 DNA is TGCGCCAGCAGCCAAGATCGAGGGCCCACCGGGGAGCTGTTTTTT.

This chain joins TRBV5-4 and TRBJ2-3; 9 nucleotides align to TRBD2. The CDR3 has 15 residues. CDR1 is SGHNT, CDR2 YYREEE, per germline (reference sequence). Trimming cost V 3 bases and J 2 bases; bases outside gene matches: 4. The CDR3 reads CASSWSGGHTDTQYF. CDR3 in DNA: TGTGCCAGCAGCTGGAGCGGGGGGCACACAGATACGCAGTATTTT. Using reference TRBV5-4 and TRBJ2-3 for the parts outside the CDR3, the full variable domain is ETGVTQSPTHLIKTRGQQVTLRCSSQSGHNTVSWYQQALGQGPQFIFQYYREEENGRGNFPPRFSGLQFPNYSSELNVNALELDDSALYLCASSWSGGHTDTQYFGPGTRLTVL.

The V and J genes are TRBV19 and TRBJ2-7; a weak D match, TRBD2 (7 bases). Trimming removed 5 bases from V and 2 bases from J, with 16 bases in between. CDR1 is LNHDA, CDR2 SQIVND, per germline (reference sequence). The CDR3 is 15 amino acids. The CDR3 DNA reads as TGTGCCAGTAGTTCCCCGGGGGGCCGCCCCTACGAGCAGTACTTC. Its protein product is CASSSPGGRPYEQYF.

This clone was seen only a few times. The V call is TRBV7-2, the J call TRBJ1-3, with D possibly being TRBD1 (5 bases). The germline V and J ends were trimmed by 1 base and 7 bases, with 14 bases remaining between them. This CDR3 contains 15 residues. CDR1 and CDR2 (germline): SGHTA, FQGNSA. DNA of the CDR3: TGTGCCAGCAGCTTAGGGCCAGGGTCGTGGAACACCATATATTTT. Protein: CASSLGPGSWNTIYF.

The chain is built from TRBV10-3 and TRBJ1-1, with TRBD1 matching over 9 bases. Germline values: CDR1 ENHRY, CDR2 SYGVKD. Germline trimming cut 6 bases from V and 0 bases from J; bases unmatched to any gene: 5. The CDR3 loop spans 15 amino acids. The CDR3 nucleotides are TGTGCCATCAGAGGACAGGGGCCATTGAACACTGAAGCTTTCTTT. It encodes CAIRGQGPLNTEAFF.

J is TRBJ2-5 and V is TRBV7-9; TRBD1 matches at 8 bases. This CDR3 spans 15 amino acids. The trim removed 5 bases at V and 3 bases at J, leaving 8 bases unmatched. The V gene's germline CDR1 is SEHNR and CDR2 FQNEAQ (reference sequence). In nucleotides, the CDR3 is TGTGCCAGCAGCATGCGCAGGGGGCTGGAAGAGACCCAGTACTTC. Amino acid sequence: CASSMRRGLEETQYF.

The CDR3 loop reads CAISGLLWEKLFF. CDR3 in DNA: TGTGCCATCTCGGGACTTCTGTGGGAAAAACTGTTTTTT. The chain recombines TRBV10-3 with TRBJ1-4; possibly TRBD1 for D (5 bases). CDR3 size: 13 residues. CDR1 and CDR2 from the germline V gene are ENHRY and SYGVKD. V dropped 8 bases and J dropped 8 bases, with 15 bases sitting between them.

The J gene is TRBJ2-7, the V gene TRBV5-5; 7 bases map to TRBD2. Trimming took 3 bases from V and 5 from J; bases not matched to a gene: 8. This CDR3 has 14 amino acids. Germline V gene sequence: CDR1 SGHKS, CDR2 YYEKEE (reference sequence). The DNA for the CDR3 is TGTGCCAGCAGCTCCCCAGGGAGGGTTAACGAGCAGTACTTC. Translated: CASSSPGRVNEQYF. Full variable domain (rest looked up from reference TRBV5-5 and TRBJ2-7): DAGVTQSPTHLIKTRGQQVTLRCSPISGHKSVSWYQQVLGQGPQFIFQYYEKEERGRGNFPDRFSARQFPNYSSELNVNALLLGDSALYLCASSSPGRVNEQYFGPGTRLTVT.

This clone was seen a handful of times. V usage is TRBV18 and J usage is TRBJ1-5; 8 bases match TRBD1. The CDR3 sequence is 16 residues long. V dropped 6 bases and J dropped 0; count of bases not matched to a gene: 7. Germline CDR1 reads KGHSH; CDR2 reads LQKENI. CDR3 amino acids: CASSPDRADSNQPQHF. DNA of the CDR3: TGTGCCAGCTCTCCGGACAGGGCAGATAGCAATCAGCCCCAGCATTTT.

This chain joins TRBV5-7 and TRBJ1-3; D may be TRBD1 (6 bases). TRBV5-7 carries the ORF label, with uncertain function. This CDR3 comprises 16 residues. V lost 4 bases to trimming and J lost 2 bases, with 16 bases between them. The CDR3 DNA follows: TGTGCCAGCAGCCCCAACGGGGGGCGAGCTGGAAACACCATATATTTT. It specifies CASSPNGGRAGNTIYF.

V is TRBV4-1 and J is TRBJ1-1; the D gene is possibly TRBD1 (5 bases). The CDR3 sequence is 15 residues long. Per germline, CDR1 MGHRA and CDR2 YSYEKL. V was trimmed by 1 base and J by 5 bases, leaving 14 bases between them. This CDR3 reads CASSQVRAAGTEAFF. CDR3 DNA: TGCGCCAGCAGCCAAGTCAGGGCGGCGGGGACTGAAGCTTTCTTT.

There are a few counts of this clone. The J gene is TRBJ1-2, the V gene TRBV14, with D maybe TRBD1 (5 bases). V shed 4 bases and J shed 5 bases, with 14 bases lying between them. CDR3 length equals 14 residues. Germline V gives CDR1 SGHDN, CDR2 FVKESK. The CDR3 DNA is TGTGCCAGCAGCCGGGGGTCCTTGGGGTATGGCTACACCTTC. Protein: CASSRGSLGYGYTF.

V usage is TRBV7-8 and J usage is TRBJ2-3; a weak D match, TRBD1 (6 bases). V lost 5 bases to trimming and J lost 6 bases, with 15 bases between them. The CDR3 is 14 residues long. CDR1 and CDR2 from the germline V gene are SGHVS and FQNEAQ. DNA for the CDR3: TGTGCCAGCAGCCTAGGGGGTGCGTTCGATACGCAGTATTTT. This gives the protein CASSLGGAFDTQYF.

This clone occurred once. The chain combines TRBV9 with TRBJ2-2; D tentatively reads TRBD1 or TRBD2 (5 bases each). Germline lookup yields CDR1 SGDLS and CDR2 YYNGEE. The V end lost 4 bases, the J end lost 0 bases, and 13 bases lay between the germline ends. The CDR3 runs 16 residues. Here the CDR3 DNA reads TGTGCCAGCAGCACTAGGGACCCTACGAACACCGGGGAGCTGTTTTTT. Its translation: CASSTRDPTNTGELFF. The full variable domain, in which reference TRBV9 and TRBJ2-2 provide the parts outside the CDR3, is DSGVTQTPKHLITATGQRVTLRCSPRSGDLSVYWYQQSLDQGLQFLIQYYNGEERAKGNILERFSAQQFPDLHSELNLSSLELGDSALYFCASSTRDPTNTGELFFGEGSRLTVL.

The DNA of the CDR3 is TGTGCCAGCAGCTTAACTAGCGAGGTGGATGAGCAGTTCTTC. This encodes CASSLTSEVDEQFF. The gene calls are TRBV9 and TRBJ2-1, with 7 nucleotides matching TRBD2. The CDR3 is made up of 14 amino acids. Trimming took 4 bases from V and 8 from J; bases not matched to a gene: 9. Germline V gene sequence: CDR1 SGDLS, CDR2 YYNGEE.

The rearrangement links TRBV4-1 to TRBJ1-1, with TRBD1 as a possible D gene (6 bases). This CDR3 contains 16 residues. Between the trimmed V and J ends, which lost 0 bases and 0 bases, there was a span of 11 bases. Germline V gene sequence: CDR1 MGHRA, CDR2 YSYEKL. As DNA, the CDR3 is TGCGCCAGCAGCCAAGAAATGCCAGGGGTGAACACTGAAGCTTTCTTT. It codes for CASSQEMPGVNTEAFF.

J is TRBJ1-2 and V is TRBV4-1; the match to TRBD1 covers 9 bases. From germline, CDR1 is MGHRA and CDR2 YSYEKL. Trimming at V came to 1 base and at J to 7 bases, leaving 7 bases not matched to a gene. This CDR3 has 15 residues. Here the CDR3 DNA reads TGCGCCAGCAGCCAAGGGACAGGGGAAGGGAGTGGCTACACCTTC. Translated, it gives CASSQGTGEGSGYTF.

The CDR3 loop is CASSDSFLGNTIYF. The CDR3 bases are TGCGCCAGCAGTGACAGTTTTTTAGGAAACACCATATATTTT. The V and J genes are TRBV10-2 and TRBJ1-3; D remains ambiguous. The CDR3 is made up of 14 amino acids. Germline values: CDR1 WSHSY, CDR2 SAAADI. The V and J ends lost 3 bases and 4 bases respectively, with 10 bases between them.

The CDR3 reads CAISVSSSSYEQYF. The CDR3 DNA sequence: TGTGCCATCAGTGTCTCCAGTTCCTCCTACGAGCAGTACTTC. V and J are TRBV10-3 and TRBJ2-7; D remains ambiguous. This CDR3 has 14 amino acids. Germline V gives CDR1 ENHRY, CDR2 SYGVKD. Trimming pared 4 bases from V and 0 bases from J, leaving 10 bases between.

The chain has TRBV6-1 and TRBJ1-2; 8 bases are a match to TRBD1. The CDR3 has 15 residues. Trimming cost V 5 bases and J 4 bases; bases outside gene matches: 9. The V gene's germline CDR1 is MNHNS and CDR2 SASEGT. The CDR3 spells CASSTGQGVSYGYTF. CDR3 in DNA: TGTGCCAGCAGTACAGGACAGGGAGTAAGCTATGGCTACACCTTC.

The chain links TRBV6-5 to TRBJ1-2; D remains ambiguous. CDR1 and CDR2 (germline): MNHEY, SVGAGI. The CDR3 has 14 amino acids. Trimming pared 7 bases from V and 2 bases from J, leaving 14 bases between. The CDR3 DNA follows: TGTGCCAGCACGGCGGGGATGTGGAACTATGGCTACACCTTC. It yields the protein CASTAGMWNYGYTF.

The gene calls are TRBV5-6 and TRBJ1-5, with 10 positions matching TRBD1. The CDR3 sequence is 15 residues long. The germline gives CDR1 SGHDT, CDR2 YYEEEE. V lost 0 bases and J lost 5; bases outside the gene matches: 2. Here the CDR3 DNA reads TGTGCCAGCAGCTTGGGGGACAGGGGTCATCAGCCCCAGCATTTT. Translating it yields CASSLGDRGHQPQHF.